This T cell receptor beta chain was sequenced in a study of T cells after yellow fever vaccination. Study observations and caveats: By day 5 rather than day 15, the secondary response had peaked, though it was weaker. The booster saw the reappearance of most primary-vaccination clones (approximately 97% CD4, around 90% CD8).

V lost 0 bases to trimming and J lost 5 bases, with 11 bases between them. This CDR3 comprises 14 residues. CDR1 is SGHRS and CDR2 is YFSETQ in the germline V gene. A word on this clonotype: Antigen unknown.

For TCR, cDNA came from 5'RACE template switching, which added a universal primer site and UMIs. MiXCR, run by TCRdb on the 5' RACE reads, gives a single entry per CDR3 protein. The data contain 350,000 to 450,000 distinct CDR3 sequences, around 19% of them seen just once; the ten biggest clones take up over 15%. The material was PBMCs, obtained before the yellow fever booster vaccination. V usage is TRBV5-1 and J usage is TRBJ1-1; D is possibly TRBD1 (5 bases). The sequence was obtained from a man aged 18 to 35 who received the YFV17D yellow fever vaccine. CDR3 bases: TGCGCCAGCAGCTTGGCCGGGAGGGGTACTGAAGCTTTCTTT. This gives the protein CASSLAGRGTEAFF.